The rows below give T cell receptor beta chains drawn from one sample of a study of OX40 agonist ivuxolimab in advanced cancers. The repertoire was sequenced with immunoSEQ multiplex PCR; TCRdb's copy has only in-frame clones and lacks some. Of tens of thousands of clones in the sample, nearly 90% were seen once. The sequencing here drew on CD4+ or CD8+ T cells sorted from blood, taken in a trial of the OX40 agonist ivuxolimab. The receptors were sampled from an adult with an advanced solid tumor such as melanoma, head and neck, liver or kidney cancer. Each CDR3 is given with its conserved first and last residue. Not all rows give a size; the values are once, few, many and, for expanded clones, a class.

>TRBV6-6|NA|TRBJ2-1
CASRGTGGNEQFF
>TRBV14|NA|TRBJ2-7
CASSQAGTGGGGQYF
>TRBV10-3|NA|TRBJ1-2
CAISEPDRGIANYGYTF
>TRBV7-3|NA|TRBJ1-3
CASSTGGSGNTIYF
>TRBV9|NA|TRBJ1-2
CASSLHLGAVRGYTF
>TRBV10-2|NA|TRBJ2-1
CASSERAGGPYNEQFF
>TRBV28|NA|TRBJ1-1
CASSLLFTEAFF
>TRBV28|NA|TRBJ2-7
CASRSGGVSYEQYF
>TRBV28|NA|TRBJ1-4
CASSFPQGWDLNEKLFF
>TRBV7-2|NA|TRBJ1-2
CASSAAGTGVEGYTF
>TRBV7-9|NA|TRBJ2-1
CASSLADNEQFF
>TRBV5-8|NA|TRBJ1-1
CASSHGTRAEAFF
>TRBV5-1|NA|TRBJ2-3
CASSPWPGTDTQYF
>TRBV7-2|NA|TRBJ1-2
CASSLGGNYGYTF
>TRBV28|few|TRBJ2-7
CCAGQGSREQYF
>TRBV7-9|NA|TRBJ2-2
CASSANNAGTGELFF
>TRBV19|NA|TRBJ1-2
CASKIYGAGDGYTF
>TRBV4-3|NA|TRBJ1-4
CASSSKQGVDEKLFF
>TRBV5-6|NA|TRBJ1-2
CASSRLGGNYGYTF
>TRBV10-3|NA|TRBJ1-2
CAIQVMEGALGALYGYTF
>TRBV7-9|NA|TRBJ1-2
CASSLAGVGYTF
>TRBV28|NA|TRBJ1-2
CASSLPGRSYGYTF
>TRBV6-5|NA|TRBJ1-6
CATRSAEGSPLHF
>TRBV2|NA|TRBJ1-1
CASSLTVNTEAFF
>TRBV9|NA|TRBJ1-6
CASSSRGTGVSPLHF
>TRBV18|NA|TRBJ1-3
CASSLAPGTENTIYF
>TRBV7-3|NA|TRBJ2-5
CASSLLPGNQETQYF
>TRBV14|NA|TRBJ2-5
CASSQGRDRGILEETQYF
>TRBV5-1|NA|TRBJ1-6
CASSPLGQGNTPLHF
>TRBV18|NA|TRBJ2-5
CASSPFAGSETQYF
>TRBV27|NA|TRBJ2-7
CASRKGQGTYEQYF
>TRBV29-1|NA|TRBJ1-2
CSVVQGGSGYTF
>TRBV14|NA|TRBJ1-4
CASSQGRDRREKLFF
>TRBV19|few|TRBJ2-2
CASRPFGTAGELFF
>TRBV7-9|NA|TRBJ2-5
CASSRSIREETQYF
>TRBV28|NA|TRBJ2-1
CASSLGYNEQFF
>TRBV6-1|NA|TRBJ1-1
CASSFTTVNTEAFF
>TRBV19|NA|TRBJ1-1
CASSIIKGGDTEAFF
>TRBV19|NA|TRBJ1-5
CAGGELHGSNQPQHF
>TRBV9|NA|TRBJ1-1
CASSAGSGAEAFF
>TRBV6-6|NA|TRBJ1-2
CASAESSPVGYGYTF
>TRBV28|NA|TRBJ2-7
CASSDLTRGEQYF